Included here is one T cell receptor beta chain sequence, with context. CDR3 size: 14 residues. Trimming took 3 bases from V and 4 from J, leaving 12 bases between them. The germline CDR1 and CDR2 sequences are KGHSY and FQNENV. Clones were sequenced by immunoSEQ multiplex PCR, and TCRdb holds only the in-frame ones, with some missing. The table lists approximately 150,000 clones, around 83% of them singletons. The sample comes from a study of blood T cell repertoires in COVID-19. This receptor was identified in a man aged 35 to 55 with acute or convalescent COVID-19. V is TRBV16 and J is TRBJ1-1; the D gene is possibly TRBD1 (5 bases). Material for sequencing was peripheral blood. CDR3 loop: CASSHSSGGTEAFF. CDR3 in DNA: TGTGCCAGCAGCCACTCGTCGGGGGGCACTGAAGCTTTCTTT.